Below are 24 T cell receptor beta chains sequenced from a single sample in a study of blood T cells in healthy people across ages. Alongside a J-beta primer mix, a sample-barcoded 5' primer served in a second PCR lasting roughly 6 to 11 cycles. Each CDR3 protein gets one entry after TCRdb re-called the 5' RACE reads with MiXCR. Of about 670,000 distinct CDR3 sequences in the sample, over 40% are singletons; the top ten hold approximately 13%. Input material: blood. These receptors came from a woman older than 75 in good health.

About this clonotype: A much larger clone lies a single base off, so this may be a read error. The genes are TRBV7-9 and TRBJ2-2; D is unresolved. This CDR3 spans 12 amino acids. Germline V gene data show CDR1 as SEHNR and CDR2 as FQNEAQ (reference sequence). The CDR3 DNA follows: TGTACCACCCCGGATGGCCCCGGGGAGCTGTTTTTT. It is translated as CTTPDGPGELFF.

V usage is TRBV2 and J usage is TRBJ2-1; tentatively, D is TRBD2 (5 bases). There are 13 residues in the CDR3. V was trimmed by 6 bases and J by 8 bases, leaving 14 bases between them. CDR1 is SNHLY, CDR2 FYNNEI, per germline. CDR3: CASRATRNHEQFF. For the CDR3, the DNA is TGTGCCAGCAGAGCAACTAGGAACCATGAGCAGTTCTTC. The variable domain in full, with the rest retrieved from reference TRBV2 and TRBJ2-1, is EPEVTQTPSHQVTQMGQEVILRCVPISNHLYFYWYRQILGQKVEFLVSFYNNEISEKSEIFDDQFSVERPDGSNFTLKIRSTKLEDSAMYFCASRATRNHEQFFGPGTRLTVL.

The rearrangement uses TRBV28 and TRBJ1-1; D may be TRBD1 (6 bases). Germline V gives CDR1 MDHEN, CDR2 SYDVKM. The CDR3 runs to 14 residues. V dropped 5 bases and J dropped 1 base, with 11 bases sitting between them. Written as DNA, the CDR3 is TGTGCCAGCAGTCCAGGGGTAACGAACACTGAAGCTTTCTTT. Encoded protein: CASSPGVTNTEAFF. Full variable domain (rest looked up from reference TRBV28 and TRBJ1-1): DVKVTQSSRYLVKRTGEKVFLECVQDMDHENMFWYRQDPGLGLRLIYFSYDVKMKEKGDIPEGYSVSREKKERFSLILESASTNQTSMYLCASSPGVTNTEAFFGQGTRLTVV.

The V call is TRBV28, the J call TRBJ1-4; TRBD1 agrees at 9 bases. The CDR3 contains 13 residues. Germline trimming cut 8 bases from V and 7 bases from J; bases unmatched to any gene: 5. CDR1 is MDHEN and CDR2 is SYDVKM in the germline V gene. The CDR3 region has the DNA TGTGCCAGCCGATACAGGGGGCTTGAAAAACTGTTTTTT. Amino acids: CASRYRGLEKLFF.

CDR3 bases: TGTGCCAGCAGTTCGACTAGCAGGGGCCCTTACGAGCAGTACTTC. Amino acids: CASSSTSRGPYEQYF. The chain uses TRBV12-3 or TRBV12-4 and TRBJ2-7; the D gene is possibly TRBD2 (7 bases). V was cut by 4 bases and J by 4 bases, with 17 bases left in between. The length of the CDR3 is 15 residues.

This clonotype occurred a few times. The chain carries TRBV20-1 and TRBJ2-1; tentatively, D is TRBD2 (5 bases). Germline V lookup: CDR1 DFQATT, CDR2 SNEGSKA (reference sequence). Trimming cost V 7 bases and J 0 bases, with 13 bases left between them. The CDR3 spans 14 residues. This chain's CDR3 is CSGELVSSYNEQFF. DNA for the CDR3: TGCAGTGGGGAACTAGTCAGCTCCTACAATGAGCAGTTCTTC.

A few counts support this clonotype. This may be a read error, as it is one base from a much larger clone. The chain combines TRBV29-1 with TRBJ2-5; 10 bases line up with TRBD1. The V gene's germline CDR1 is SQVTM and CDR2 ANQGSEA. CDR3 length equals 13 residues. CDR3 sequence reads: CGVWTGGQETQYF. DNA for the CDR3: TGCGGCGTTTGGACAGGGGGTCAAGAGACCCAGTACTTC.

This clonotype was detected many times. The chain joins TRBV12-3 or TRBV12-4 to TRBJ1-2; 8 bases match TRBD1. The CDR3 runs to 14 residues. J was trimmed by 1 base and V by 6 bases; bases with no gene match: 4. CDR3 region: CASSPDRVNYGYTF. The CDR3, as DNA: TGTGCCAGCAGCCCGGACAGGGTTAACTATGGCTACACCTTC.

The J gene is TRBJ2-6, the V gene TRBV29-1, with D perhaps matching TRBD1 (6 bases). The CDR3 runs to 13 residues. Trimming cost V 7 bases and J 1 base, with 8 bases left between them. Germline V gene data show CDR1 as SQVTM and CDR2 as ANQGSEA. This CDR3 is CSARGSGANVLTF. In DNA form, the CDR3 reads TGCAGCGCCAGGGGTTCTGGGGCCAACGTCCTGACTTTC.

Comments on this clonotype: With a much larger clone just one base away, this may be a read error. This chain connects TRBV7-3 to TRBJ2-1; D remains unclear. Judging by the DNA end, TRBJ2-7 fits better; the J call may be wrong. Germline V CDR1 and CDR2: SGHTA, FQGTGA. This CDR3 is built from 16 residues. The CDR3 coding sequence is TGTGCCAGCAGCTTCGATGAGCTCTCCAGCTACAATGAGCAGTACTTC. Protein: CASSFDELSSYNEQYF.

The genes are TRBV20-1 and TRBJ1-5; no reliable D call. The germline V and J ends were trimmed by 0 bases and 3 bases, with 12 bases remaining between them. There are 15 residues in the CDR3. Germline loops: CDR1 DFQATT, CDR2 SNEGSKA (reference sequence). The CDR3 region has the DNA TGCAGTGCTAGAGACCGAATAGGGCTCAATCAGCCCCAGCATTTT. This translates into CSARDRIGLNQPQHF.

The chain couples TRBV6-5 to TRBJ2-1, with D possibly being TRBD1 (5 bases). Germline V gene lookup returns CDR1 MNHEY and CDR2 SVGAGI. The V and J ends lost 6 bases and 3 bases respectively, with 9 bases between them. The CDR3 has 13 amino acids. The CDR3 region has the DNA TGTGCCAGCAGAATGGACATCTACAATGAGCAGTTCTTC. This codes for CASRMDIYNEQFF.

This sequence joins TRBV20-1 and TRBJ2-3, with 11 bases matching TRBD1. Unmatched junction bases numbered 7, after V lost 3 bases and J lost 5 bases. CDR3 length: 15 residues. Germline V gene data show CDR1 as DFQATT and CDR2 as SNEGSKA (reference sequence). This chain's CDR3 is CSARRDRGVVDTQYF. The CDR3 DNA reads TGCAGTGCTAGGAGGGACAGGGGGGTGGTAGATACGCAGTATTTT.

This rearrangement joins TRBV20-1 to TRBJ1-6, with D perhaps matching TRBD1 (6 bases). Germline values: CDR1 DFQATT, CDR2 SNEGSKA (reference sequence). This CDR3 region has 14 residues. V was pared by 5 bases and J by 6 bases, with 14 bases between. This chain's CDR3 is CSADGGAGNSPLHF. CDR3 coding DNA: TGCAGTGCTGATGGGGGCGCTGGTAATTCACCCCTCCACTTT.

This clonotype was seen ten or more times. The chain joins TRBV5-1 to TRBJ2-7; perhaps TRBD1 as D (5 bases). The ends were cut back, 4 bases at V and 6 bases at J, with 17 bases in the middle. CDR1 and CDR2 (germline): SGHRS, YFSETQ. This CDR3 has 14 residues. CDR3: CASSLPTEPTEQYF. The DNA of the CDR3 is TGCGCCAGCAGCCTACCGACAGAACCTACCGAGCAGTACTTC.

This clonotype was seen many times. The V call is TRBV7-3, the J call TRBJ2-1, with D maybe TRBD1 (5 bases). This CDR3 is 15 amino acids long. The germline CDR1 and CDR2 sequences are SGHTA and FQGTGA. V was trimmed by 5 bases and J by 2 bases, leaving 13 bases between them. CDR3 sequence: CASSTQGLAYNEQFF. The CDR3 DNA follows: TGTGCCAGCAGCACTCAGGGCCTAGCCTACAATGAGCAGTTCTTC.

This clonotype appeared many times. The rearrangement joins TRBV9 to TRBJ2-5; D may be TRBD1 or TRBD2 (6 bases each). The CDR3 is 16 residues long. V dropped 1 base and J dropped 1 base, with 14 bases sitting between them. CDR1 and CDR2 (germline): SGDLS, YYNGEE. This CDR3 reads CASSVLEGGPQETQYF. CDR3 sequence (DNA): TGTGCCAGCAGCGTATTGGAGGGGGGCCCCCAAGAGACCCAGTACTTC.

This clonotype was seen repeatedly, ten times or more. The J gene is TRBJ2-5, the V gene TRBV6-5; TRBD2 might be the D (5 bases). The length of the CDR3 is 14 residues. Per the germline V gene, CDR1 is MNHEY and CDR2 is SVGAGI. V was pared by 4 bases and J by 2 bases, with 11 bases between. The CDR3 DNA reads as TGTGCCAGCAGTTCTGCGGACTTTCAAGAGACCCAGTACTTC. Protein: CASSSADFQETQYF.

This clonotype was observed a few times. The chain links TRBV11-3 to TRBJ2-2; a possible D gene is TRBD2 (6 bases). The CDR3 length is 14 residues. Trimming removed 5 bases at V and 2 bases at J, with 9 bases between. Germline assignment: CDR1 SGHNT and CDR2 YENEEA. The CDR3 region is CASSAGSNTGELFF. In DNA, the CDR3 is TGTGCCAGCAGCGCCGGGAGTAACACCGGGGAGCTGTTTTTT.

This clonotype was observed a handful of times. The rearrangement uses TRBV11-2 and TRBJ1-5; the match to TRBD1 covers 10 bases. CDR3 length equals 18 residues. CDR1 SGHAT and CDR2 FQNNGV come from the germline V gene. V dropped 7 bases and J dropped 0; count of bases not matched to a gene: 12. The CDR3 loop is CASTPWGQGQYSNQPQHF. Here the CDR3 DNA reads TGTGCCAGCACCCCGTGGGGACAGGGGCAATATAGCAATCAGCCCCAGCATTTT. Looking up the rest from reference TRBV11-2 and TRBJ1-5 gives the full variable domain: EAGVAQSPRYKIIEKRQSVAFWCNPISGHATLYWYQQILGQGPKLLIQFQNNGVVDDSQLPKDRFSAERLKGVDSTLKIQPAKLEDSAVYLCASTPWGQGQYSNQPQHFGDGTRLSIL.

This chain joins TRBV7-8 and TRBJ2-7; D ambiguous. This CDR3 region has 14 residues. With 2 bases removed from V and 3 bases from J, the gap between germline ends came to 11 bases. Germline V CDR1 and CDR2: SGHVS, FQNEAQ. The CDR3 nucleotides are TGTGCCAGCAGCTTAAACAGCCAATTCTACGAGCAGTACTTC. Protein: CASSLNSQFYEQYF.

The genes are TRBV3-1 and TRBJ2-2; TRBD2 might be the D (5 bases). The V and J ends lost 1 base and 1 base respectively, with 13 bases between them. Germline CDR1 is LGHDT and CDR2 is YNNKEL (reference sequence). The CDR3 extends over 17 amino acids. This chain's CDR3 is CASSQVAIRGNTGELFF. DNA for the CDR3: TGTGCCAGCAGCCAAGTCGCAATACGGGGGAACACCGGGGAGCTGTTTTTT.

V and J are TRBV14 and TRBJ2-3, with a tentative D call TRBD2 (5 bases). Germline CDR1 reads SGHDN; CDR2 reads FVKESK. Trimming took off 4 bases at V and 0 bases at J, with 14 bases between the two ends. The CDR3 runs to 16 residues. CDR3: CASSRLAATSTDTQYF. Written as DNA, the CDR3 is TGTGCCAGCAGCCGGCTAGCAGCAACTAGCACAGATACGCAGTATTTT. Combining the CDR3 with reference TRBV14 and TRBJ2-3 gives the whole variable domain EAGVTQFPSHSVIEKGQTVTLRCDPISGHDNLYWYRRVMGKEIKFLLHFVKESKQDESGMPNNRFLAERTGGTYSTLKVQPAELEDSGVYFCASSRLAATSTDTQYFGPGTRLTVL.

Worth noting for this clonotype: A read error may be the cause here, since a much bigger clone is one base away. The chain has TRBV7-9 and TRBJ2-7; TRBD2 matches 8 bases. This CDR3 comprises 13 residues. Germline V gene data show CDR1 as SEHNR and CDR2 as FQNEAQ (reference sequence). DNA for the CDR3: TGTACCAGCACCCCAAGAACTAGCGGCGAGCAGTACTTC. Residues: CTSTPRTSGEQYF.